These 28 T cell receptor beta chains came from one sample sequenced in a study of T cell changes during pregnancy in multiple sclerosis. TCRdb's table, derived via immunoSEQ multiplex PCR, lists solely in-frame clones and lacks some. This sample yields some 27,000 clones, of which roughly nine tenths are seen a single time; less than 9% belongs to the top ten. Here the sequenced sample was CD8+ T cells from peripheral blood mononuclear cells, taken before pregnancy. The origin of the receptors is a female donor with multiple sclerosis, enrolled in a pregnancy study.

V gene TRBV5-8 combines with J gene TRBJ2-7; 7 bases align to TRBD2. This CDR3 contains 18 residues. Trimming cost V 4 bases and J 4 bases; bases outside gene matches: 20. The germline CDR1 and CDR2 sequences are SGHTS and YDEGEE. Here the CDR3 reads CASSRGSWGIGGFYEQYF. CDR3 in DNA: TGTGCCAGCAGCCGAGGATCTTGGGGTATCGGGGGGTTTTACGAGCAGTACTTC.

CDR3 sequence (DNA): TGTGCCAGCAGCTTGACAGGGGCGGTCGGGGAGCTGTTTTTT. Translating gives CASSLTGAVGELFF. The chain joins TRBV7-8 to TRBJ2-2, with 8 positions matching TRBD1. CDR3 length: 14 residues. CDR1 is SGHVS, CDR2 FQNEAQ, per germline. V dropped 3 bases and J dropped 7; count of bases not matched to a gene: 4.

The V gene is TRBV5-1, the J gene TRBJ2-7; possible D gene TRBD2, 5 bases. The CDR3 loop spans 13 amino acids. Germline V gene lookup returns CDR1 SGHRS and CDR2 YFSETQ. Trimming removed 2 bases at V and 3 bases at J, with 9 bases between. CDR3 loop: CASSLGLIYEQYF. CDR3 bases: TGCGCCAGCAGCTTAGGACTGATCTACGAGCAGTACTTC.

This clone is a singleton in its sample. The V call is TRBV6-5, the J call TRBJ1-5; D may be TRBD1 (5 bases). The germline CDR1 and CDR2 sequences are MNHEY and SVGAGI. CDR3 length: 14 residues. Trimming removed 5 bases from V and 7 bases from J, with 15 bases in between. In nucleotides, the CDR3 is TGTGCCAGCAGTCGCCAGGGAAGGAGCCAGCCCCAGCATTTT. It encodes CASSRQGRSQPQHF.

The chain combines TRBV27 with TRBJ1-6, with D perhaps matching TRBD1 (5 bases). The V end was cut by 1 base, the J end by 10 bases, with 11 bases between. In germline, CDR1 is MNHEY, CDR2 SMNVEV (reference sequence). CDR3 length: 14 amino acids. The DNA of the CDR3 is TGTGCCAGCAGTTTATTGGGGCAATTGTCACCCCTCCACTTT. It specifies CASSLLGQLSPLHF.

This rearrangement joins TRBV28 to TRBJ2-7, with 8 bases lining up with TRBD2. The V gene's germline CDR1 is MDHEN and CDR2 SYDVKM. This CDR3 spans 15 amino acids. V lost 5 bases, J lost 0 bases, and 6 bases stayed unmatched. CDR3 DNA: TGTGCCAGCAGTGGCGGGGGGCTTTTCTCCTACGAGCAGTACTTC. Protein: CASSGGGLFSYEQYF. Variable domain in full (rest from reference TRBV28 and TRBJ2-7): DVKVTQSSRYLVKRTGEKVFLECVQDMDHENMFWYRQDPGLGLRLIYFSYDVKMKEKGDIPEGYSVSREKKERFSLILESASTNQTSMYLCASSGGGLFSYEQYFGPGTRLTVT.

This sequence joins TRBV2 and TRBJ2-5; D gene unclear. Germline V lookup: CDR1 SNHLY, CDR2 FYNNEI. The CDR3 length is 14 residues. The V and J ends lost 6 bases and 5 bases respectively, with 16 bases between them. The CDR3 spells CASRPQHPQETQYF. The CDR3 nucleotides are TGTGCCAGCAGGCCCCAACACCCTCAGGAGACCCAGTACTTC.

V usage is TRBV30 and J usage is TRBJ1-3; D is perhaps TRBD1 (5 bases). The CDR3 runs 17 residues. The germline V gene has CDR1 GTSNPN and CDR2 SVGIG (reference sequence). V was shortened by 2 bases and J by 4 bases, with 21 bases between the two germline ends. The CDR3 region is CAWSPRNGGLRGNTIYF. CDR3 sequence (DNA): TGTGCCTGGAGTCCCCGGAACGGGGGGTTGAGGGGAAACACCATATATTTT. Full variable domain (missing parts from reference TRBV30 and TRBJ1-3): SQTIHQWPATLVQPVGSPLSLECTVEGTSNPNLYWYRQAAGRGLQLLFYSVGIGQISSEVPQNLSASRPQDRQFILSSKKLLLSDSGFYLCAWSPRNGGLRGNTIYFGEGSWLTVV.

V and J are TRBV5-4 and TRBJ1-1; no clear D. Trimming left V 1 base short and J 0 bases short, with 7 bases between. This CDR3 has 14 residues. Germline lookup yields CDR1 SGHNT and CDR2 YYREEE (reference sequence). The CDR3 coding sequence is TGTGCCAGCAGCTTGTCGGGTCTGAACACTGAAGCTTTCTTT. This translates into CASSLSGLNTEAFF.

This clone was observed a few times. The chain has TRBV29-1 and TRBJ1-1, with D tentatively TRBD1 (5 bases). The CDR3 totals 12 residues. The ends were cut back, 3 bases at V and 4 bases at J, with 9 bases in the middle. Germline V gene lookup returns CDR1 SQVTM and CDR2 ANQGSEA. The CDR3 is CSVDRGGTEAFF. CDR3 DNA sequence: TGCAGCGTTGATAGGGGAGGCACTGAAGCTTTCTTT.

This chain links TRBV4-1 with TRBJ1-1; 10 bases are a match to TRBD1. Trimming took 3 bases from V and 0 from J; bases not matched to a gene: 7. This CDR3 spans 17 amino acids. Germline V gives CDR1 MGHRA, CDR2 YSYEKL. The CDR3 is CASSQGTGVPMNTEAFF. In nucleotides, the CDR3 is TGCGCCAGCAGCCAGGGGACAGGGGTCCCTATGAACACTGAAGCTTTCTTT.

The CDR3 here is CASSLSGTGLETQYF. As DNA, the CDR3 is TGTGCCAGCAGCTTGAGCGGGACAGGGCTAGAGACCCAGTACTTC. This chain links TRBV5-6 with TRBJ2-5; TRBD1 matches 9 bases. The CDR3 contains 15 residues. Trimming took 1 base from V and 4 from J; bases not matched to a gene: 5. Germline-derived CDR1 and CDR2 are SGHDT and YYEEEE.

About this clone: One end of the junction varies from germline; a read error may be responsible. This chain joins TRBV20-1 and TRBJ1-2; 7 nucleotides line up with TRBD1. The CDR3 contains 11 residues. CDR1 DFQATT and CDR2 SNEGSKA come from the germline V gene (reference sequence). The CDR3 is CSIPGGLPNAF. CDR3 DNA sequence: TGCAGTATACCAGGGGGTCTCCCGAACGCCTTC.

The V gene is TRBV7-2, the J gene TRBJ1-1; 9 bases align to TRBD1. V lost 0 bases, J lost 6 bases, and 5 bases stayed unmatched. This CDR3 contains 15 residues. CDR1 is SGHTA and CDR2 is FQGNSA in the germline V gene. CDR3 residues: CASSLAGQGSAEAFF. The DNA of the CDR3 is TGTGCCAGCAGCTTAGCAGGACAGGGGAGCGCTGAAGCTTTCTTT. Together with reference TRBV7-2 and TRBJ1-1, the CDR3 gives the full variable domain: GAGVSQSPSNKVTEKGKDVELRCDPISGHTALYWYRQSLGQGLEFLIYFQGNSAPDKSGLPSDRFSAERTGGSVSTLTIQRTQQEDSAVYLCASSLAGQGSAEAFFGQGTRLTVV.

V and J are TRBV19 and TRBJ2-1; possible D gene TRBD1, 7 bases. Trimming left V 8 bases short and J 2 bases short, with 16 bases between. CDR1 and CDR2 from the germline V gene are LNHDA and SQIVND (reference sequence). CDR3 length: 15 amino acids. The CDR3 region is CASFGGGTAYNEQFF. Written as DNA, the CDR3 is TGTGCCAGTTTTGGGGGCGGGACAGCCTACAATGAGCAGTTCTTC. The full variable domain, in which reference TRBV19 and TRBJ2-1 provide the parts outside the CDR3, is DGGITQSPKYLFRKEGQNVTLSCEQNLNHDAMYWYRQDPGQGLRLIYYSQIVNDFQKGDIAEGYSVSREKKESFPLTVTSAQKNPTAFYLCASFGGGTAYNEQFFGPGTRLTVL.

The gene calls are TRBV6-1 and TRBJ2-7; unclear D gene. The CDR3 runs 15 residues. CDR1 MNHNS and CDR2 SASEGT come from the germline V gene. The germline V and J ends were trimmed by 5 bases and 3 bases, with 17 bases remaining between them. Here the CDR3 reads CASSPPAGSNYEQYF. The CDR3 bases are TGTGCCAGCAGTCCCCCGGCAGGCTCCAACTACGAGCAGTACTTC.

This chain connects TRBV6-1 to TRBJ1-1; a possible D gene is TRBD1 (5 bases). CDR3 length equals 14 residues. CDR1 is MNHNS, CDR2 SASEGT, per germline. Deletions cut 4 bases from V and 2 bases from J, with 11 bases between. The CDR3: CASSGKGENTEAFF. Here the CDR3 DNA reads TGTGCCAGCAGTGGAAAAGGGGAAAACACTGAAGCTTTCTTT.

V is TRBV25-1 and J is TRBJ2-7, with D tentatively TRBD2 (7 bases). This CDR3 comprises 15 residues. CDR1 and CDR2 (germline): MGHDK, SYGVNS. Between the trimmed V and J ends, which lost 5 bases and 9 bases, there was a span of 23 bases. CDR3 protein: CASSLWGGHTTPQYF. CDR3 sequence (DNA): TGTGCCAGCAGTCTTTGGGGGGGCCATACTACGCCGCAGTACTTC.

This chain links TRBV7-3 with TRBJ2-6; tentatively, D is TRBD2 (5 bases). The CDR3 has 16 residues. The V end was cut by 5 bases, the J end by 2 bases, with 13 bases between. Per the germline V gene, CDR1 is SGHTA and CDR2 is FQGTGA. CDR3 in amino acids: CASSLSGRAGANVLTF. Written as DNA, the CDR3 is TGTGCCAGCAGCCTAAGCGGCCGCGCTGGGGCCAACGTCCTGACTTTC. The variable domain in full, with the rest retrieved from reference TRBV7-3 and TRBJ2-6, is GAGVSQTPSNKVTEKGKYVELRCDPISGHTALYWYRQSLGQGPEFLIYFQGTGAADDSGLPNDRFFAVRPEGSVSTLKIQRTERGDSAVYLCASSLSGRAGANVLTFGAGSRLTVL.

This chain links TRBV5-1 with TRBJ2-7; D possibly corresponds to TRBD1 (6 bases). V lost 1 base to trimming and J lost 3 bases, with 11 bases between them. The CDR3 totals 14 residues. The germline V gene has CDR1 SGHRS and CDR2 YFSETQ. CDR3 region: CASSLKIRGYEQYF. The CDR3 nucleotides are TGCGCCAGCAGCTTGAAGATCAGGGGCTACGAGCAGTACTTC.

V usage is TRBV7-9 and J usage is TRBJ2-7, with D uncertain. The CDR3 has 17 residues. The V end was cut by 1 base, the J end by 2 bases, with 18 bases between. Per germline, CDR1 SEHNR and CDR2 FQNEAQ (reference sequence). The CDR3 nucleotides are TGTGCCAGCAGCTTAGGGCGTGATGGCAGGCACCCCTACGAGCAGTACTTC. This gives the protein CASSLGRDGRHPYEQYF.

The V gene is TRBV11-2, the J gene TRBJ1-4; unclear D gene. The V gene's germline CDR1 is SGHAT and CDR2 FQNNGV. V gave up 0 bases and J gave up 8 bases, with 16 bases separating them. This CDR3 spans 16 amino acids. DNA for the CDR3: TGTGCCAGCAGCTTAGATCCAGACGGCGGAGTCGAAAAACTGTTTTTT. As protein: CASSLDPDGGVEKLFF.

The rearrangement joins TRBV19 to TRBJ1-5, with D perhaps TRBD1 (6 bases). CDR3 length: 16 amino acids. Per the germline V gene, CDR1 is LNHDA and CDR2 is SQIVND (reference sequence). V gave up 5 bases and J gave up 7 bases, with 21 bases separating them. This chain's CDR3 is CASSPGFGSGEQPQHF. The CDR3 DNA is TGTGCCAGTAGTCCAGGTTTTGGGTCAGGGGAACAGCCCCAGCATTTT.

CDR3 sequence reads: CASGDWGYEQFF. CDR3 sequence (DNA): TGTGCCAGCGGCGATTGGGGCTACGAGCAGTTCTTC. The chain links TRBV6-6 to TRBJ2-1; D might be TRBD1 (5 bases). This CDR3 has 12 residues. V gave up 8 bases and J gave up 10 bases, with 15 bases separating them. The germline gives CDR1 MNHNY, CDR2 SVGAGI (reference sequence).

The chain uses TRBV11-2 and TRBJ2-2, with D possibly matching TRBD2 (6 bases). V lost 7 bases, J lost 4 bases, and 19 bases lay in between. The CDR3 extends over 16 amino acids. Germline V gene sequence: CDR1 SGHAT, CDR2 FQNNGV. CDR3 coding DNA: TGTGCCAGCAAGTCCTGGGGGGACGGACCCACCGGGGAGCTGTTTTTT. Its translation is CASKSWGDGPTGELFF. Drawing the rest from reference TRBV11-2 and TRBJ2-2, the complete variable domain is EAGVAQSPRYKIIEKRQSVAFWCNPISGHATLYWYQQILGQGPKLLIQFQNNGVVDDSQLPKDRFSAERLKGVDSTLKIQPAKLEDSAVYLCASKSWGDGPTGELFFGEGSRLTVL.

V usage is TRBV9 and J usage is TRBJ2-5; 8 bases are a match to TRBD2. With V trimmed by 3 bases and J by 10 bases, 8 bases remained unmatched. The CDR3 consists of 13 residues. From germline, CDR1 is SGDLS and CDR2 YYNGEE. The CDR3 DNA is TGTGCCAGCAGCGCGGGGGGGCACTACGGCCAGTACTTC. It is translated as CASSAGGHYGQYF.

The chain has TRBV2 and TRBJ1-1; D is unresolved. V was trimmed by 3 bases and J by 0 bases, leaving 5 bases between them. Germline lookup yields CDR1 SNHLY and CDR2 FYNNEI. The CDR3 runs 13 residues. CDR3 DNA: TGTGCCAGCAGTGACTTTTTGAACACTGAAGCTTTCTTT. Encoded protein: CASSDFLNTEAFF.

The rearrangement joins TRBV7-8 to TRBJ1-2; maybe TRBD1 (5 bases). Germline lookup yields CDR1 SGHVS and CDR2 FQNEAQ. The CDR3 spans 16 residues. V dropped 2 bases and J dropped 0 bases, with 13 bases sitting between them. The DNA of the CDR3 is TGTGCCAGCAGCTTACCACGGGGAGGGGCTAACTATGGCTACACCTTC. It yields the protein CASSLPRGGANYGYTF.